The entry that follows covers one TCR beta chain sequence. Its antigen is as yet unknown. The data are from a study of cytomegalovirus exposure and HLA in healthy donors. Trimming shortened V by 2 bases and J by 2 bases, and 16 bases separated the two germline ends. Germline V gene lookup returns CDR1 MGHDK and CDR2 SYGVNS. The CDR3 runs 16 residues. Study results and limitations: Within an earlier analysis, most TCR beta V segments proved productive either about 87% or about 30% of the time. In a later analysis, specific HLA alleles were associated with around 17,000 TCR beta sequences at a 0.05 false discovery rate.

Primers included in the PCR were 60 Vbeta and 13 Jbeta primers. As originally analysed: Later work found 80 million or so unique TCR beta chains, with around 10 million shared. Sequencing was performed with immunoSEQ multiplex PCR; in TCRdb, only in-frame clones are kept and a portion is missing. V, J and clone size are taken as reported in that table, and D and trimming were inferred from the DNA itself. The sample holds more than 85,000 clones; around four fifths are singletons and the top ten take roughly 6.2%. The sequenced sample consisted of PBMCs. The clonotype originates from a man aged 25 to 40 in good health and CMV-seropositive. The gene calls are TRBV25-1 and TRBJ2-7; D might be TRBD2 (5 bases). CDR3 in DNA: TGTGCCAGCAGTGAAGAGCGTCGGGGTGGTACCTACGAGCAGTACTTC. Residues: CASSEERRGGTYEQYF.